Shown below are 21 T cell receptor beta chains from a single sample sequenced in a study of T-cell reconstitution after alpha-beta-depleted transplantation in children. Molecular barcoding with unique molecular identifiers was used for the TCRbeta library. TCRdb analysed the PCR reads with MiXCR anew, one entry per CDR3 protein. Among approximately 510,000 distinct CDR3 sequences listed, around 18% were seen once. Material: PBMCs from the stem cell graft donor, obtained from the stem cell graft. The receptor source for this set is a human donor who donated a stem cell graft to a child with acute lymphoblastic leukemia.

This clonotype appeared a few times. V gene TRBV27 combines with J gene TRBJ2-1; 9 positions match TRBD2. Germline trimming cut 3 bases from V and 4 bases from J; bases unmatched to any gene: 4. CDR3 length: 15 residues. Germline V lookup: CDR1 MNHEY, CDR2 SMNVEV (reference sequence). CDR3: CASSFRLAGYNEQFF. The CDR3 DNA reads TGTGCCAGCAGTTTCAGGCTAGCGGGGTACAATGAGCAGTTCTTC.

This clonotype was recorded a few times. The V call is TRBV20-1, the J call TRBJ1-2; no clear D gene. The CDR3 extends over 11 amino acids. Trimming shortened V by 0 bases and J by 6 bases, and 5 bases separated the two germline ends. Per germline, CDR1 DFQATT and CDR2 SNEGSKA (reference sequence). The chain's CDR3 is CSARELNGYTF. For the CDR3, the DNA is TGCAGTGCTAGAGAGCTTAATGGCTACACCTTC.

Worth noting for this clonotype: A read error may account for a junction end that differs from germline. The CDR3 DNA is TGTGCCAGCAGCCAATTCGGTCGGGACAAGTACACTGAAGCTTTCTTC. Its protein product is CASSQFGRDKYTEAFF. This chain joins TRBV7-8 and TRBJ1-1; TRBD1 is a possible D gene (6 bases). The CDR3 runs to 16 residues. Looked up from germline, CDR1 is SGHVS and CDR2 is FQNEAQ. Together with reference TRBV7-8 and TRBJ1-1, the CDR3 gives the full variable domain: GAGVSQSPRYKVAKRGQDVALRCDPISGHVSLFWYQQALGQGPEFLTYFQNEAQLDKSGLPSDRFFAERPEGSVSTLKIQRTQQEDSAVYLCASSQFGRDKYTEAFFGQGTRLTVV.

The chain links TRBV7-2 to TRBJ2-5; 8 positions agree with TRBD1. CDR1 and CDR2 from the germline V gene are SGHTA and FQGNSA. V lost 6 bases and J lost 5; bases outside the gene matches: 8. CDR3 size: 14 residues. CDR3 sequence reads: CASSFGQGFETQYF. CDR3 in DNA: TGTGCCAGCAGTTTTGGACAGGGCTTTGAGACCCAGTACTTC.

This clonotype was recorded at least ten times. The CDR3 loop reads CASSLVTGTEAFF. In nucleotides, the CDR3 is TGTGCCAGCAGTTTAGTTACAGGCACTGAAGCTTTCTTT. J is TRBJ1-1 and V is TRBV12-3 or TRBV12-4; tentative D call: TRBD1 (5 bases). The CDR3 is 13 amino acids. V shed 1 base and J shed 4 bases, with 7 bases lying between them.

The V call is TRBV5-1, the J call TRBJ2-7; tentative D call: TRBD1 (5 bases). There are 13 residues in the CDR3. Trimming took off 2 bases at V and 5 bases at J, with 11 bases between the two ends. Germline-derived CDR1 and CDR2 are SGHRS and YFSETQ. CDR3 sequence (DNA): TGCGCCAGCAGCTTCTCCAGGGTCCACGAGCAGTACTTC. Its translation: CASSFSRVHEQYF.

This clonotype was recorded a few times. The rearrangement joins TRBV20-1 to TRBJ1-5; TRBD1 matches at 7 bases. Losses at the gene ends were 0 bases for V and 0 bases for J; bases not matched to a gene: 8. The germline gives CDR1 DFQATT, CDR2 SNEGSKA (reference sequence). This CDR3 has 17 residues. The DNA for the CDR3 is TGCAGTGCTAGAGAAGTCAACAGGGGAACTAGCAATCAGCCCCAGCATTTT. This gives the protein CSAREVNRGTSNQPQHF.

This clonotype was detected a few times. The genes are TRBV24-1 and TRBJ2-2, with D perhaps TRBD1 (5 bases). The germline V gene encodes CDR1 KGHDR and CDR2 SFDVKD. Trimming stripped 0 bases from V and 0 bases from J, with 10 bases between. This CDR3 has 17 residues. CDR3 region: CATSDLLQDANTGELFF. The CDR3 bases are TGTGCCACCAGTGATTTGTTACAGGACGCGAACACCGGGGAGCTGTTTTTT.

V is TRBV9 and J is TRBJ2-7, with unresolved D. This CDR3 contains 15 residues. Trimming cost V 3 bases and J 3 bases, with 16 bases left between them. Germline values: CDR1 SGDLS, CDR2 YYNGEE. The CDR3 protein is CASSGGPGPDYEQYF. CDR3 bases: TGTGCCAGCAGCGGTGGTCCCGGGCCTGACTACGAGCAGTACTTC.

CDR3 sequence (DNA): TGCAGCGTTGAAGTCCCTCCTGAAGGCTACACCTTC. Amino acid sequence: CSVEVPPEGYTF. The chain recombines TRBV29-1 with TRBJ1-2; no reliable D call. Germline lookup yields CDR1 SQVTM and CDR2 ANQGSEA. This CDR3 spans 12 amino acids. Trimming cost V 1 base and J 8 bases, with 11 bases left between them.

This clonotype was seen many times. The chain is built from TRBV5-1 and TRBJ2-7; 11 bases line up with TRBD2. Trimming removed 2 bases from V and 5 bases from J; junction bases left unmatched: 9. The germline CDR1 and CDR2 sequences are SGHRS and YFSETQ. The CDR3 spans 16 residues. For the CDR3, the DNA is TGCGCCAGCAGCTTACATAGCGGGAGGGCCCTTGACGAGCAGTACTTC. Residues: CASSLHSGRALDEQYF.

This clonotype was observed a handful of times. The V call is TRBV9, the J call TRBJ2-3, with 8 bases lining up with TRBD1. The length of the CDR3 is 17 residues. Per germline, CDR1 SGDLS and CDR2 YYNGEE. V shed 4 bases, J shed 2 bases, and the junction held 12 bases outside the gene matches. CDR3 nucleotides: TGTGCCAGCAGCTCCCCCACTGGACAGGGTCCCACAGATACGCAGTATTTT. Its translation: CASSSPTGQGPTDTQYF.

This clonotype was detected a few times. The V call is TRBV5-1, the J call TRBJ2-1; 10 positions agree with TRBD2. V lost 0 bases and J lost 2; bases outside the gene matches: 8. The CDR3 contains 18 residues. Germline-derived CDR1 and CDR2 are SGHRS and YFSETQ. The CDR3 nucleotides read TGCGCCAGCAGCTTGGCAGCGGGAGGGCCAGGAACCTACAATGAGCAGTTCTTC. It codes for CASSLAAGGPGTYNEQFF. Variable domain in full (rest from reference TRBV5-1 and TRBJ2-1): KAGVTQTPRYLIKTRGQQVTLSCSPISGHRSVSWYQQTPGQGLQFLFEYFSETQRNKGNFPGRFSGRQFSNSRSEMNVSTLELGDSALYLCASSLAAGGPGTYNEQFFGPGTRLTVL.

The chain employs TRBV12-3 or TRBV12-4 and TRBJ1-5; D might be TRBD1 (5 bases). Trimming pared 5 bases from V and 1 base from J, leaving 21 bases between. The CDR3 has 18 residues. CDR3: CASSKKSSRVRSNQPQHF. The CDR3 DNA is TGTGCCAGCAGTAAAAAGTCGTCCAGGGTTAGGAGCAATCAGCCCCAGCATTTT.

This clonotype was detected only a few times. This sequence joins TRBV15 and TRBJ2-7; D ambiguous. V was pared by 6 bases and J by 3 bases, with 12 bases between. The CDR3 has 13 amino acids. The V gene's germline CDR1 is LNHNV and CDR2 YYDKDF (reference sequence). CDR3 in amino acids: CATSPDFGYEQYF. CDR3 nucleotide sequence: TGTGCCACCAGTCCTGACTTTGGCTACGAGCAGTACTTC.

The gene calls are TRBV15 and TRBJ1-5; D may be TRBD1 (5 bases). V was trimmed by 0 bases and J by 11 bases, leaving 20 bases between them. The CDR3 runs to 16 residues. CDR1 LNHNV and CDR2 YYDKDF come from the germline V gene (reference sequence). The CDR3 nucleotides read TGTGCCACCAGCAGAGATAGGGCCGGGGCACAACAATCCCAGCATTTT. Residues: CATSRDRAGAQQSQHF.

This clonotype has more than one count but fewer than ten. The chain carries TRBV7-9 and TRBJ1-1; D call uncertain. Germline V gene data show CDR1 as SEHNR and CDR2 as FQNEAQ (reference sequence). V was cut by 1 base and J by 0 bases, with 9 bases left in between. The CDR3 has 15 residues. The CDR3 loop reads CASSLVHSLNTEAFF. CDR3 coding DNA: TGTGCCAGCAGCTTAGTCCACTCCCTGAACACTGAAGCTTTCTTT. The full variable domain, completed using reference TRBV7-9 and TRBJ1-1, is DTGVSQNPRHKITKRGQNVTFRCDPISEHNRLYWYRQTLGQGPEFLTYFQNEAQLEKSRLLSDRFSAERPKGSFSTLEIQRTEQGDSAMYLCASSLVHSLNTEAFFGQGTRLTVV.

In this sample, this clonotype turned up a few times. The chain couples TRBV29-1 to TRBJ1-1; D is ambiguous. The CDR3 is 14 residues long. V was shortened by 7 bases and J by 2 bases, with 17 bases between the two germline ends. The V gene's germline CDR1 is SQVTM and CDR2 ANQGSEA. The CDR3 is CSAHGGYYNTEAFF. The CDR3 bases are TGCAGCGCTCACGGAGGTTACTATAACACTGAAGCTTTCTTT.

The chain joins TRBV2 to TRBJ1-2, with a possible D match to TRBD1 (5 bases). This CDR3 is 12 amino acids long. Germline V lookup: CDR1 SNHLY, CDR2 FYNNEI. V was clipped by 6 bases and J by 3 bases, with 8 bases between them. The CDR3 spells CASRLTDYGYTF. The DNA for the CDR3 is TGTGCCAGCAGACTGACAGACTATGGCTACACCTTC.

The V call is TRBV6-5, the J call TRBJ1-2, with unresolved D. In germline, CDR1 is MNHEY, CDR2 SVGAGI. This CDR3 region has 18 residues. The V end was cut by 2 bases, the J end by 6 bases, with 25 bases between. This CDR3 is CASSYITRSGVGKDGYTF. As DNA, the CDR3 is TGTGCCAGCAGTTACATTACGCGATCGGGAGTCGGTAAGGATGGCTACACCTTC.

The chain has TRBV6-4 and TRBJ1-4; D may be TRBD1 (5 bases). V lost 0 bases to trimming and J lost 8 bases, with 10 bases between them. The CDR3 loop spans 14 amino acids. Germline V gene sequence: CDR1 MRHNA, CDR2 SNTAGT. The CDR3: CASSDSPGSEKLFF. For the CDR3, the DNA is TGTGCCAGCAGTGACTCGCCAGGGTCGGAAAAACTGTTTTTT.